This is a list of T cell receptor beta chains from one sample in a study of shared clonotypes between healthy human individuals. This table comes from immunoSEQ multiplex PCR, and its TCRdb copy is limited to in-frame clones, with some not included. The sample comprises about 2 million clones, 85% to 95% of which are singletons, and roughly 1% rests with the top ten. Material for sequencing was naive CD8+ T cells sorted from blood. All receptors come from a man between 18 and 29 years old in good health. Both conserved end residues are part of each CDR3. The D gene is left open where the match is weak. Clone size is stated in some rows and not others, as once, few, many or a class when expanded.

-	TRBV7-9	TRBJ1-1	-	CASSFPGKSTEAFF	TGTGCCAGCAGCTTCCCGGGAAAGAGCACTGAAGCTTTCTTT
TRBD1	TRBV7-6	TRBJ1-1	-	CASSALTGGAARTEAFF	TGTGCCAGCAGCGCCTTAACAGGGGGCGCGGCGAGGACTGAAGCTTTCTTT
-	TRBV19	TRBJ2-7	-	CASSPVGNYEQYF	TGTGCCAGTAGTCCAGTGGGGAACTACGAGCAGTACTTC
-	TRBV19	TRBJ2-2	-	CASSIDGAREDRELFF	TGTGCCAGTAGTATAGATGGAGCCAGGGAGGATCGGGAGCTGTTTTTT
-	TRBV9	TRBJ2-7	-	CASSAGSSYEQYF	TGTGCCAGCAGTGCAGGCAGCTCCTACGAGCAGTACTTC
-	TRBV27	TRBJ2-7	once	CASSFQGPYEQYF	TGTGCCAGCAGTTTTCAGGGTCCCTACGAGCAGTACTTC
TRBD2	TRBV6-5	TRBJ2-1	-	CASSPLAGVNNEQFF	TGTGCCAGCAGTCCCCTAGCGGGAGTCAACAATGAGCAGTTCTTC
TRBD1	TRBV6-5	TRBJ1-2	-	CASSLTGGGYGYTF	TGTGCCAGCAGCCTGACAGGGGGTGGCTATGGCTACACCTTC
-	TRBV2	TRBJ1-1	few	CASSEAGFGAFF	TGTGCCAGCAGTGAAGCAGGGTTTGGGGCTTTCTTT
TRBD1	TRBV27	TRBJ1-5	-	CASSVQGAKQPQHF	TGTGCCAGCAGTGTACAGGGGGCGAAGCAGCCCCAGCATTTT
TRBD1	TRBV19	TRBJ2-2	-	CASSRLGQEDTGELFF	TGTGCCAGTAGTAGGTTGGGACAGGAGGACACCGGGGAGCTGTTTTTT
-	TRBV27	TRBJ2-1	few	CASSWDGYNEQFF	TGTGCCAGCAGTTGGGACGGCTACAATGAGCAGTTCTTC
-	TRBV6-5	TRBJ1-6	-	CASSPSGPYNSPLHF	TGTGCCAGCAGTCCATCGGGACCCTATAATTCACCCCTCCACTTT
-	TRBV7-6	TRBJ2-1	-	CASSLAESKNEQFF	TGTGCCAGCAGCTTAGCCGAAAGCAAAAATGAGCAGTTCTTC
-	TRBV5-6	TRBJ2-5	-	CASGGWDTLRETQYF	TGTGCCAGCGGCGGGTGGGACACATTGAGGGAGACCCAGTACTTC
-	TRBV4-1	TRBJ1-2	once	CASSQGPLTGYAGYTF	TGCGCCAGCAGCCAGGGCCCCCTAACAGGGTATGCTGGCTACACCTTC
-	TRBV6-5	TRBJ1-2	few	CASSYSGAAGYTF	TGTGCCAGCAGTTACTCCGGGGCGGCTGGCTACACCTTC
-	TRBV5-4	TRBJ2-1	-	CASSGTGIYNEQFF	TGTGCCAGCAGTGGAACAGGGATTTACAATGAGCAGTTCTTC
-	TRBV29-1	TRBJ2-3	-	CSVVFRATDTQYF	TGCAGCGTTGTCTTCAGGGCGACAGATACGCAGTATTTT
-	TRBV7-6	TRBJ2-1	-	CASSFPEGNEQFF	TGTGCCAGCAGCTTCCCCGAGGGGAATGAGCAGTTCTTC
-	TRBV5-4	TRBJ1-2	-	CASSPAGGWAYGYTF	TGTGCCAGCAGCCCGGCGGGGGGCTGGGCCTATGGCTACACCTTC
TRBD1	TRBV30	TRBJ2-1	-	CAWSEATGDEQFF	TGTGCCTGGAGTGAAGCGACAGGGGATGAGCAGTTCTTC